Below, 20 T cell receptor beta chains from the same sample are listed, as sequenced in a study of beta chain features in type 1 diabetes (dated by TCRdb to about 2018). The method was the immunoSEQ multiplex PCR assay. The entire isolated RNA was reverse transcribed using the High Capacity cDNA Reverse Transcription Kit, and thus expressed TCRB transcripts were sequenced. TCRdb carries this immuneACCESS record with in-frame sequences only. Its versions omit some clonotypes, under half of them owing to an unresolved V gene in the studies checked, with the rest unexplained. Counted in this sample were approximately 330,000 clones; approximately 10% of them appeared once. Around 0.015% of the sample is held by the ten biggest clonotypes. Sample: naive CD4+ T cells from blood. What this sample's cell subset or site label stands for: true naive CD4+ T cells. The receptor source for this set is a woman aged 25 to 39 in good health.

CDR3 residues: CASSETGIEGANVLTF. DNA of the CDR3: TGTGCCAGCAGTGAGACGGGAATAGAAGGGGCCAACGTCCTGACTTTC. The V gene is TRBV2, the J gene TRBJ2-6; weak D call: TRBD2 (5 bases). The CDR3 totals 16 residues. V lost 3 bases and J lost 4, with 13 bases in between. CDR1 and CDR2 from the germline V gene are SNHLY and FYNNEI.

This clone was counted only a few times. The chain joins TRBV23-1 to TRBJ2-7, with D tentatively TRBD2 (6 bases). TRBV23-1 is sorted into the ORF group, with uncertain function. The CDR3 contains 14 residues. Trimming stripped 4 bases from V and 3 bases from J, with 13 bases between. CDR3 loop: CASSRPRGFYEQYF. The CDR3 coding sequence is TGCGCCAGCAGTCGGCCCCGGGGGTTCTACGAGCAGTACTTC.

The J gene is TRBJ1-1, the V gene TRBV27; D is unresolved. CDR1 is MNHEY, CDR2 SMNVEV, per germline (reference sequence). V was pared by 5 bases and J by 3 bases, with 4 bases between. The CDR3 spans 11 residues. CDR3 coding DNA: TGTGCCAGCAGTCCCGACACTGAAGCTTTCTTT. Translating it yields CASSPDTEAFF.

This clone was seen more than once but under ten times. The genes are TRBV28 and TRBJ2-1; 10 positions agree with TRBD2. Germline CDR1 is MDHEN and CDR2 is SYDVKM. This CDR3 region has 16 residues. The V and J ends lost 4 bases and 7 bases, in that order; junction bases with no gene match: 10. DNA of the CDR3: TGTGCCAGCAGTTGGCCCTTTAGCGGGAGGCCGAATGAGCAGTTCTTC. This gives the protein CASSWPFSGRPNEQFF.

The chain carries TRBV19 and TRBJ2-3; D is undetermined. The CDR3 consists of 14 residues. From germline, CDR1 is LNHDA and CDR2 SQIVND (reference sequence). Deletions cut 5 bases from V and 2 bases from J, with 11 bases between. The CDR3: CASSPLTFTDTQYF. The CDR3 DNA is TGTGCCAGTAGTCCTCTAACCTTCACAGATACGCAGTATTTT.

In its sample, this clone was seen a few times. CDR3 sequence reads: CASSIGTGHQETQYF. Written as DNA, the CDR3 is TGCGCCAGCAGCATCGGGACAGGGCACCAAGAGACCCAGTACTTC. The V gene is TRBV5-1, the J gene TRBJ2-5; 9 bases match TRBD1. This CDR3 has 15 residues. V shed 4 bases, J shed 0 bases, and the junction held 4 bases outside the gene matches. Germline CDR1 and CDR2: SGHRS and YFSETQ.

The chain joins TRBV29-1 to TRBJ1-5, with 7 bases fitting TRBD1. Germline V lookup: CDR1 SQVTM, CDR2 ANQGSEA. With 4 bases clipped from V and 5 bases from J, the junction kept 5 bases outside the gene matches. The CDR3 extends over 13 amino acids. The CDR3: CSVGRGTDQPQHF. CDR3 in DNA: TGCAGCGTTGGTCGAGGGACAGATCAGCCCCAGCATTTT.

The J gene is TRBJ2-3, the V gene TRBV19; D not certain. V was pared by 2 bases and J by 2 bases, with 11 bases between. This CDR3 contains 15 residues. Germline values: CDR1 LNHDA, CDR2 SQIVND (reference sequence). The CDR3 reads CASSISQDNTDTQYF. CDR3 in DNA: TGTGCCAGTAGTATAAGCCAAGACAACACAGATACGCAGTATTTT.

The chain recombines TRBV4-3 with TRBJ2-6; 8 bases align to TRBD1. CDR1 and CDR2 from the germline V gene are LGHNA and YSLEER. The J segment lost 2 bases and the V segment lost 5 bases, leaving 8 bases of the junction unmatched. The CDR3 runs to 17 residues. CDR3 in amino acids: CASSSYRGEAGANVLTF. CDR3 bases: TGCGCCAGCAGCAGCTACAGGGGGGAGGCTGGGGCCAACGTCCTGACTTTC.

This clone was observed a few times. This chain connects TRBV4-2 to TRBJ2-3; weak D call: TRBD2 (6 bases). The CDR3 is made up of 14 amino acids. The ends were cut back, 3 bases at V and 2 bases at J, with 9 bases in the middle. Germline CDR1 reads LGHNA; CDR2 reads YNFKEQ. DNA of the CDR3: TGTGCCAGCAGCCAGGGGACTTTCACAGATACGCAGTATTTT. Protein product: CASSQGTFTDTQYF.

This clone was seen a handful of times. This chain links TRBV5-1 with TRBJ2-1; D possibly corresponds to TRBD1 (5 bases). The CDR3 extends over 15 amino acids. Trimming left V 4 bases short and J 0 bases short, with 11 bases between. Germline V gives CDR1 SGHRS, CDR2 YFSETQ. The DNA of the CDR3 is TGCGCCAGCAGCCCAACGACAGACTCCTACAATGAGCAGTTCTTC. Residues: CASSPTTDSYNEQFF.

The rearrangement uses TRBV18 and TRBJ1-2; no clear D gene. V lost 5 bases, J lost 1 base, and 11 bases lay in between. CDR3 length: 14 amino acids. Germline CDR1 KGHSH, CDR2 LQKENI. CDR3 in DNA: TGTGCCAGCTCATCAGACCGGGATAACTATGGCTACACCTTC. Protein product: CASSSDRDNYGYTF.

The DNA for the CDR3 is TGTGCCAGCAGCCAAGCCGGGACTAGCGGGAGGGCCTACGAGCAGTACTTC. This codes for CASSQAGTSGRAYEQYF. V gene TRBV4-2 combines with J gene TRBJ2-7; the match to TRBD2 covers 16 bases. The CDR3 consists of 17 residues. V shed 1 base, J shed 2 bases, and the junction held 2 bases outside the gene matches. The germline gives CDR1 LGHNA, CDR2 YNFKEQ.

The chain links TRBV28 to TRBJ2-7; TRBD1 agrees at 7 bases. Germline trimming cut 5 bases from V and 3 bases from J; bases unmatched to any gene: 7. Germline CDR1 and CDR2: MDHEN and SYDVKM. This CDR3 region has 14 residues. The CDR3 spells CASSPGTVLYEQYF. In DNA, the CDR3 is TGTGCCAGCAGTCCCGGGACAGTGCTCTACGAGCAGTACTTC.

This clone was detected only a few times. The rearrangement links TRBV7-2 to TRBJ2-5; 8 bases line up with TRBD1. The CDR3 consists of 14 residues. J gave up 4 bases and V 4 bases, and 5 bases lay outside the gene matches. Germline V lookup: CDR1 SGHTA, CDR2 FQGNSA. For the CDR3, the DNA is TGTGCCAGCAGCTCCCACAGGGGGGTAGAGACCCAGTACTTC. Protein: CASSSHRGVETQYF.

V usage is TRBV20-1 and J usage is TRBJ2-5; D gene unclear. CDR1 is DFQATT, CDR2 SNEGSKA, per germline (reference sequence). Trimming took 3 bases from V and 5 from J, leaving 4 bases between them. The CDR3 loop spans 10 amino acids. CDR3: CSASQETQYF. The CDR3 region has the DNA TGCAGTGCTAGCCAGGAGACCCAGTACTTC.

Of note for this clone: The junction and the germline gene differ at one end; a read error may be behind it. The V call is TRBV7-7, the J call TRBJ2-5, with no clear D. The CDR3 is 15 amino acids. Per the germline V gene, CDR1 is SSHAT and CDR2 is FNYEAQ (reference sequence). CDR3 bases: TGTGCTAGCAGCCCATCTCAAGAGTACCAAGAGACCCAGTACTTC. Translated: CASSPSQEYQETQYF.

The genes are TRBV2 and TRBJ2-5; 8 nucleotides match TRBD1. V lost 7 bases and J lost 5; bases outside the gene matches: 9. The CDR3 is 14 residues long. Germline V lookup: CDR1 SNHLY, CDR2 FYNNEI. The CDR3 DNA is TGTGCCAGCACCCTGACAGGGGTGGGGGAGACCCAGTACTTC. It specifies CASTLTGVGETQYF.

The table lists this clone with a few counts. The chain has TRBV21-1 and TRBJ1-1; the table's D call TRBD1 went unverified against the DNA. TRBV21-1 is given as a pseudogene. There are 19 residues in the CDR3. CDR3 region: CASSKEGGGTSSWNTEAFF. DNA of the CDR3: TGTGCCAGCAGCAAAGAAGGTGGGGGCACCTCTTCGTGGAACACTGAAGCTTTCTTT.

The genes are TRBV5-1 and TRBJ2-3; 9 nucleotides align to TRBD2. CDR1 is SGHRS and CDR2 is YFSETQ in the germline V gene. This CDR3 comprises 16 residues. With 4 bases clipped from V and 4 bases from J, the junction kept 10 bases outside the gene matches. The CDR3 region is CASSPLAGGPADTQYF. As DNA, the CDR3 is TGCGCCAGCAGCCCGCTGGCGGGAGGGCCCGCAGATACGCAGTATTTT.